The 11 T cell receptor beta chains presented below share a single source sample, sequenced in a study of cytomegalovirus exposure and HLA in healthy donors. The PCR ran on 60 Vbeta and 13 Jbeta primers. The protocol was immunoSEQ multiplex PCR, while the TCRdb copy is restricted to in-frame clones and leaves out a portion. The table lists about 110,000 clones, approximately 70% of them singletons. Sequenced sample: PBMCs. The receptors come from a middle-aged man in good health and CMV-seropositive.

This clone occurred a few times. The J gene is TRBJ1-4, the V gene TRBV5-1; D ambiguous. V lost 0 bases and J 6 bases, leaving 12 bases between the germline ends. Germline lookup yields CDR1 SGHRS and CDR2 YFSETQ. The CDR3 totals 15 residues. The DNA of the CDR3 is TGCGCCAGCAGCTTGGGTGGCGGTGCACATGAAAAACTGTTTTTT. It is translated as CASSLGGGAHEKLFF. Together with reference TRBV5-1 and TRBJ1-4, the CDR3 gives the full variable domain: KAGVTQTPRYLIKTRGQQVTLSCSPISGHRSVSWYQQTPGQGLQFLFEYFSETQRNKGNFPGRFSGRQFSNSRSEMNVSTLELGDSALYLCASSLGGGAHEKLFFGSGTQLSVL.

The V gene is TRBV5-1, the J gene TRBJ2-7; TRBD2 matches at 10 bases. CDR3 length equals 14 residues. Germline assignment: CDR1 SGHRS and CDR2 YFSETQ. The J segment lost 5 bases and the V segment lost 2 bases, leaving 4 bases of the junction unmatched. CDR3 in DNA: TGCGCCAGCAGCTTTGGGACTAGCGTTAACGAGCAGTACTTC. This translates into CASSFGTSVNEQYF.

J is TRBJ1-5 and V is TRBV15; D is unresolved. This CDR3 contains 12 residues. V lost 5 bases to trimming and J lost 4 bases, with 6 bases between them. Germline values: CDR1 LNHNV, CDR2 YYDKDF (reference sequence). The chain's CDR3 is CATSPVNQPQHF. The DNA for the CDR3 is TGTGCCACCAGCCCGGTTAATCAGCCCCAGCATTTT.

This clone was counted a single time. This chain joins TRBV19 and TRBJ1-1, with D unresolved. Trimming removed 6 bases at V and 5 bases at J, with 10 bases between. This CDR3 has 12 residues. The germline CDR1 and CDR2 sequences are LNHDA and SQIVND (reference sequence). The CDR3 spells CASRWAGTEAFF. In nucleotides, the CDR3 is TGTGCCAGTAGGTGGGCGGGGACTGAAGCTTTCTTT.

About this clone: A junction end diverges from the germline sequence, so it may reflect a read error. The chain is built from TRBV4-1 and TRBJ1-2; possibly TRBD1 for D (6 bases). The V gene's germline CDR1 is MGHRA and CDR2 YSYEKL. The CDR3 is 14 amino acids. CDR3 protein: CASGHPTGGYGYTF. CDR3 sequence (DNA): TGCGCCAGCGGCCACCCGACAGGCGGCTATGGCTACACCTTC.

This clone was found a few times. The V and J genes are TRBV19 and TRBJ1-2; perhaps TRBD1 as D (5 bases). The CDR3 contains 13 residues. Between the trimmed V and J ends, which lost 7 bases and 2 bases, there was a span of 11 bases. From germline, CDR1 is LNHDA and CDR2 SQIVND (reference sequence). CDR3 nucleotide sequence: TGTGCCAGTATTAACAAGGGGAACTATGGCTACACCTTC. As protein: CASINKGNYGYTF.

The rearrangement uses TRBV9 and TRBJ1-4; 7 nucleotides line up with TRBD1. The ends lost 6 bases at V and 3 bases at J; junction bases unmatched: 8. Germline lookup yields CDR1 SGDLS and CDR2 YYNGEE. This CDR3 is 15 amino acids long. The CDR3 loop is CASTLTGVANEKLFF. In nucleotides, the CDR3 is TGTGCCAGCACCCTTACAGGGGTTGCTAATGAAAAACTGTTTTTT.

The V gene is TRBV5-8, the J gene TRBJ2-7, with a weak D call TRBD1 (5 bases). Germline loops: CDR1 SGHTS, CDR2 YDEGEE. CDR3 size: 13 residues. Trimming took 6 bases from V and 2 from J, leaving 12 bases between them. For the CDR3, the DNA is TGTGCCAGCATTCAGGGATTAGCCTACGAGCAGTACTTC. It is translated as CASIQGLAYEQYF.

The rearrangement links TRBV15 to TRBJ1-2, with no clear D. V was cut by 3 bases and J by 5 bases, with 10 bases left in between. Germline V gene lookup returns CDR1 LNHNV and CDR2 YYDKDF (reference sequence). The CDR3 spans 13 residues. The CDR3 DNA is TGTGCCACCAGCAGGCAGGAAAATTATGGCTACACCTTC. It translates to CATSRQENYGYTF.

V is TRBV5-4 and J is TRBJ1-1; TRBD1 matches 9 bases. Germline V gene lookup returns CDR1 SGHNT and CDR2 YYREEE (reference sequence). Trimming at V came to 3 bases and at J to 8 bases, leaving 8 bases not matched to a gene. This CDR3 spans 14 amino acids. CDR3 sequence reads: CASSSGQGSLEAFF. As DNA, the CDR3 is TGTGCCAGCAGCTCAGGACAGGGGTCCTTGGAAGCTTTCTTT. The variable domain in full, with the rest retrieved from reference TRBV5-4 and TRBJ1-1, is ETGVTQSPTHLIKTRGQQVTLRCSSQSGHNTVSWYQQALGQGPQFIFQYYREEENGRGNFPPRFSGLQFPNYSSELNVNALELDDSALYLCASSSGQGSLEAFFGQGTRLTVV.

This chain uses TRBV30 with TRBJ1-3; 12 nucleotides align to TRBD1. The CDR3 is 16 residues long. Germline V lookup: CDR1 GTSNPN, CDR2 SVGIG (reference sequence). After removal of 5 bases from V and 8 bases from J, the junction contained 13 bases not matched to a gene. The chain's CDR3 is CAWDSGGQGARDTIYF. CDR3 coding DNA: TGTGCCTGGGACAGCGGGGGACAGGGGGCGCGGGACACCATATATTTT.